This is a list of T cell receptor beta chains from one sample in a study of naive and memory T cell subsets. TCRdb re-derived calls from the 5' RACE reads in MiXCR, one entry per CDR3 protein. The sample shows 55,000 to 70,000 distinct CDR3 sequences, more than 7% of them seen only once. The receptor set was obtained from a male donor in good health. CDR3s include the opening cysteine and the closing phenylalanine or tryptophan. The D gene is left open where the match is weak. Clone size is given for some rows only: seen once, a few or many times, or a class if the clone is expanded.

CDR3 length	D gene	J gene	clone size	V gene	CDR3 protein	CDR3 DNA
16	TRBD2	TRBJ2-5	.	TRBV12-3/TRBV12-4	CASSLSQLAGKETQYF	TGTGCCAGCAGCTTATCTCAACTAGCGGGGAAAGAGACCCAGTACTTC
16	TRBD2	TRBJ2-7	many	TRBV12-3/TRBV12-4	CASSPRTSGATYEQYF	TGTGCCAGCAGTCCTCGGACTAGCGGAGCCACCTACGAGCAGTACTTC
18	TRBD2	TRBJ2-1	.	TRBV29-1	CSVDGTSGSSVSYNEQFF	TGCAGCGTTGACGGGACTAGCGGGTCCTCCGTCTCCTACAATGAGCAGTTCTTC
13	.	TRBJ1-2	few	TRBV7-2	CASSLTRNYGYTF	TGTGCCAGCAGCTTGACAAGAAACTATGGCTACACCTTC
14	.	TRBJ2-1	many	TRBV3-1	CASSHQTGAVEQFF	TGTGCCAGCAGCCACCAGACGGGGGCGGTTGAGCAGTTCTTC
16	.	TRBJ1-4	few	TRBV7-9	CASSFTGARKNEKLFF	TGTGCCAGCAGCTTCACAGGTGCCAGGAAAAATGAAAAACTGTTTTTT
14	.	TRBJ2-5	.	TRBV11-2	CASSLERYSETQYF	TGTGCCAGCAGCTTAGAGCGGTACTCTGAGACCCAGTACTTC
13	.	TRBJ2-7	.	TRBV29-1	CSARGTGLYEQYF	TGCAGCGCCCGCGGAACAGGCCTCTACGAGCAGTACTTC
14	.	TRBJ1-4	few	TRBV5-1	CASSLFGSGEKLFF	TGCGCCAGCAGCTTGTTTGGTTCAGGAGAAAAACTGTTTTTT
13	.	TRBJ2-7	.	TRBV29-1	CSVPGTTSYEQYF	TGCAGCGTACCCGGGACCACTTCCTACGAGCAGTACTTC
15	.	TRBJ1-5	few	TRBV19	CASTPTDYSNQPQHF	TGTGCCAGTACCCCTACAGATTATAGCAATCAGCCCCAGCATTTT
13	.	TRBJ1-3	.	TRBV29-1	CSVGSGSGNTIYF	TGCAGCGTTGGGTCTGGTTCTGGAAACACCATATATTTT
12	.	TRBJ2-7	.	TRBV10-2	CASSRDTGWQYF	TGCGCCAGCAGTCGGGACACCGGTTGGCAGTACTTC
19	.	TRBJ1-5	many	TRBV3-1	CASSQVPSSNYDGNQPQHF	TGTGCCAGCAGCCAAGTCCCCAGTAGCAATTATGATGGCAATCAGCCCCAGCATTTT
15	.	TRBJ1-1	.	TRBV19	CASTRSVQGESEAFF	TGTGCCAGTACAAGGTCGGTCCAGGGTGAATCTGAAGCTTTCTTT
15	.	TRBJ2-6	few	TRBV6-2/TRBV6-3	CASSPGSAGANVLTF	TGTGCCAGCAGCCCCGGAAGTGCAGGGGCCAACGTCCTGACTTTC
14	.	TRBJ1-1	.	TRBV2	CASRELGGNTEAFF	TGTGCCAGCAGGGAGCTTGGGGGGAACACTGAAGCTTTCTTT
16	TRBD2	TRBJ2-3	many	TRBV5-1	CASSTGLAGGPDTQYF	TGCGCCAGCAGCACCGGACTAGCGGGAGGGCCAGATACGCAGTATTTT
13	TRBD1	TRBJ1-1	many	TRBV29-1	CSAGRGEVTEAFF	TGCAGCGCGGGCAGGGGGGAAGTCACTGAAGCTTTCTTT
17	TRBD2	TRBJ2-7	.	TRBV10-3	CAIGSSVGGASSYEQYF	TGTGCCATCGGCTCCTCGGTCGGGGGGGCAAGCTCCTACGAGCAGTACTTC
16	.	TRBJ2-5	.	TRBV6-5	CASSQPGAGDGETQYF	TGTGCCAGCAGCCAACCCGGGGCAGGGGACGGAGAGACCCAGTACTTC
14	.	TRBJ2-2	.	TRBV6-1	CASSEEEAVSTLFF	TGTGCCAGCAGTGAAGAGGAAGCTGTTTCAACGCTGTTTTTT
14	TRBD1	TRBJ2-7	.	TRBV30	CAWSTGTGDNEQYF	TGTGCCTGGAGCACCGGGACAGGTGACAACGAGCAGTACTTC
15	.	TRBJ2-3	.	TRBV20-1	CSARDAIAGTDTQYF	TGCAGTGCTAGAGATGCGATAGCGGGCACAGATACGCAGTATTTT
13	.	TRBJ1-4	few	TRBV6-5	CASRGQGNEKLFF	TGTGCCAGCAGGGGCCAGGGGAATGAAAAACTGTTTTTT
16	TRBD2	TRBJ2-1	many	TRBV15	CATSRAGTSGRNEQFF	TGTGCCACCAGCAGAGCCGGGACTAGCGGGAGAAATGAGCAGTTCTTC
14	.	TRBJ1-2	few	TRBV29-1	CSVEVGELYDGYTF	TGCAGCGTTGAAGTAGGGGAGTTGTACGATGGCTACACCTTC
14	TRBD1	TRBJ2-2	.	TRBV20-1	CSASDRETTGELFF	TGCAGTGCTAGTGACAGGGAAACCACCGGGGAGCTGTTTTTT
18	TRBD2	TRBJ2-1	many	TRBV7-9	CASSLGAVAGGSYNEQFF	TGTGCCAGCAGCTTAGGGGCGGTAGCGGGAGGTTCCTACAATGAGCAGTTCTTC
12	.	TRBJ2-5	many	TRBV6-6	CASEGKGETQYF	TGTGCCAGCGAGGGAAAGGGAGAGACCCAGTACTTC
14	.	TRBJ1-1	many	TRBV5-1	CASSLSGHNTEAFF	TGCGCCAGCAGCTTGTCGGGACACAACACTGAAGCTTTCTTT
12	.	TRBJ2-2	many	TRBV29-1	CSARSPGGELFF	TGCAGCGCTCGCTCCCCGGGCGGGGAGCTGTTTTTT
16	.	TRBJ2-7	.	TRBV6-6	CASSYAAIPGIYEQYF	TGTGCCAGCAGTTACGCCGCGATACCCGGGATATACGAGCAGTACTTC
17	.	TRBJ2-1	many	TRBV20-1	CSARTSGAGSIYNEQFF	TGCAGTGCTAGAACCTCTGGGGCAGGCTCGATTTACAATGAGCAGTTCTTC
15	.	TRBJ2-3	.	TRBV2	CASSSADRDTDTQYF	TGTGCCAGCAGCTCTGCGGACAGAGACACAGATACGCAGTATTTT